Shown below are 20 T cell receptor beta chains from a single sample sequenced in a study of shared clonotypes between healthy human individuals. It was CD45RO-negative cells, positively selected for CCR7, that made up naive CD8 cells, with terminally differentiated effector memory CD45RA+ cells excluded. Data came from immunoSEQ multiplex PCR; TCRdb stores just in-frame clones and leaves some out. The table lists 700,000 to 950,000 clones, roughly 96% of them singletons. Material for sequencing was naive CD8+ T cells sorted from blood. These receptors were collected from a man aged 25 to 40 in good health.

The V and J genes are TRBV5-5 and TRBJ2-1; 10 nucleotides agree with TRBD2. CDR3 size: 15 residues. The V segment lost 1 base and the J segment 8 bases; nucleotides outside the gene matches: 6. The V gene's germline CDR1 is SGHKS and CDR2 YYEKEE (reference sequence). The CDR3 bases are TGTGCCAGCAGCTTGATAGCGGGAGGTATCGATGAGCAGTTCTTC. It translates to CASSLIAGGIDEQFF.

This chain's CDR3 is CASSISGLDQPQHF. The DNA of the CDR3 is TGTGCCAGTAGTATTTCGGGGCTCGATCAGCCCCAGCATTTT. The genes are TRBV19 and TRBJ1-5, with D tentatively TRBD1 (5 bases). The CDR3 spans 14 residues. Germline lookup yields CDR1 LNHDA and CDR2 SQIVND (reference sequence). With 3 bases removed from V and 5 bases from J, the gap between germline ends came to 11 bases.

CDR3 DNA sequence: TGCGCCAGCAGCTTGGGGGACAGGGAAGGGTCCTACAATGAGCAGTTCTTC. It translates to CASSLGDREGSYNEQFF. The chain combines TRBV5-1 with TRBJ2-1; the match to TRBD1 covers 9 bases. The germline V gene encodes CDR1 SGHRS and CDR2 YFSETQ. With 0 bases clipped from V and 1 base from J, the junction kept 5 bases outside the gene matches. The CDR3 contains 17 residues. The full variable domain, in which reference TRBV5-1 and TRBJ2-1 provide the parts outside the CDR3, is KAGVTQTPRYLIKTRGQQVTLSCSPISGHRSVSWYQQTPGQGLQFLFEYFSETQRNKGNFPGRFSGRQFSNSRSEMNVSTLELGDSALYLCASSLGDREGSYNEQFFGPGTRLTVL.

In its sample, this clone was seen many times. Other DNA variants within this sample encode the same CDR3. The chain recombines TRBV2 with TRBJ2-1, with 12 bases matching TRBD2. Germline values: CDR1 SNHLY, CDR2 FYNNEI. Trimming removed 4 bases from V and 4 bases from J; junction bases left unmatched: 2. This CDR3 has 15 residues. The CDR3 is CASSAGLAGYNEQFF. The CDR3 nucleotides are TGTGCCAGCAGTGCCGGACTAGCGGGATACAATGAGCAGTTCTTC.

CDR3 region: CASSQAGYASYEQYF. Written as DNA, the CDR3 is TGTGCCAGCAGCCAAGCCGGATACGCCTCCTACGAGCAGTACTTC. The rearrangement joins TRBV7-9 to TRBJ2-7, with no clear D. The CDR3 runs 15 residues. Trimming pared 5 bases from V and 0 bases from J, leaving 14 bases between. Germline V gene lookup returns CDR1 SEHNR and CDR2 FQNEAQ (reference sequence). Looking up the rest from reference TRBV7-9 and TRBJ2-7 gives the full variable domain: DTGVSQNPRHKITKRGQNVTFRCDPISEHNRLYWYRQTLGQGPEFLTYFQNEAQLEKSRLLSDRFSAERPKGSFSTLEIQRTEQGDSAMYLCASSQAGYASYEQYFGPGTRLTVT.

The genes are TRBV7-6 and TRBJ2-3, with 10 bases lining up with TRBD2. The CDR3 is made up of 15 amino acids. V was clipped by 7 bases and J by 4 bases; unmatched bases: 8. Germline loops: CDR1 SGHVS, CDR2 FNYEAQ. The CDR3 DNA follows: TGTGCCAGCACTACCGGGACTAGCGTCGCAGATACGCAGTATTTT. Translating gives CASTTGTSVADTQYF.

V is TRBV5-5 and J is TRBJ2-1; TRBD2 matches at 8 bases. Trimming at V came to 4 bases and at J to 4 bases, leaving 7 bases not matched to a gene. Germline CDR1 reads SGHKS; CDR2 reads YYEKEE (reference sequence). CDR3 length: 15 residues. The CDR3 is CASSDPGLGYNEQFF. DNA for the CDR3: TGTGCCAGCAGCGATCCGGGACTAGGATACAATGAGCAGTTCTTC.

CDR3 DNA sequence: TGCGCCAGCAGTCGGGAGATGGAGGGAGGGGGGCAGTTCTTC. It encodes CASSREMEGGGQFF. V usage is TRBV23-1 and J usage is TRBJ2-1; TRBD2 might be the D (7 bases). TRBV23-1 is an ORF, with its function uncertain. Trimming took 4 bases from V and 12 from J, leaving 19 bases between them. The CDR3 consists of 14 residues.

This clone was seen once. V is TRBV27 and J is TRBJ1-4; possible D gene TRBD1, 5 bases. The CDR3 length is 16 residues. The germline V and J ends were trimmed by 0 bases and 7 bases, with 15 bases remaining between them. Germline CDR1 reads MNHEY; CDR2 reads SMNVEV (reference sequence). CDR3 DNA sequence: TGTGCCAGCAGTTTATCGTTTGGGGGGTTGAGTGAAAAACTGTTTTTT. Encoded protein: CASSLSFGGLSEKLFF.

This rearrangement joins TRBV30 to TRBJ1-1; D ambiguous. This CDR3 is 12 amino acids long. In germline, CDR1 is GTSNPN, CDR2 SVGIG (reference sequence). Trimming pared 2 bases from V and 8 bases from J, leaving 12 bases between. The CDR3 DNA is TGTGCCTGGAGTCAAGGGCCCGCAGAAGCTTTCTTT. It specifies CAWSQGPAEAFF.

About this clone itself: Within the sample, other DNA sequences also encode this same CDR3. This chain uses TRBV15 with TRBJ2-7; weak D call: TRBD2 (5 bases). The germline gives CDR1 LNHNV, CDR2 YYDKDF (reference sequence). CDR3 size: 15 residues. Trimming left V 1 base short and J 0 bases short, with 10 bases between. Here the CDR3 DNA reads TGTGCCACCAGCAGAGTGAGCGGCAGCTCCTACGAGCAGTACTTC. It codes for CATSRVSGSSYEQYF.

This chain uses TRBV7-9 with TRBJ2-3; tentatively, D is TRBD2 (5 bases). V was shortened by 6 bases and J by 4 bases, with 20 bases between the two germline ends. There are 16 residues in the CDR3. Germline lookup yields CDR1 SEHNR and CDR2 FQNEAQ (reference sequence). In DNA, the CDR3 is TGTGCCAGCAGTAACGGAGAGGGCAGTGAGGCAGATACGCAGTATTTT. It translates to CASSNGEGSEADTQYF.

The V and J genes are TRBV27 and TRBJ2-3, with D uncertain. The CDR3 loop spans 16 amino acids. Trimming left V 3 bases short and J 2 bases short, with 15 bases between. Germline V gene lookup returns CDR1 MNHEY and CDR2 SMNVEV (reference sequence). CDR3 nucleotide sequence: TGTGCCAGCAGTTTCTGGCCAGCACGAAACACAGATACGCAGTATTTT. Protein: CASSFWPARNTDTQYF.

The chain employs TRBV4-3 and TRBJ2-3; D remains ambiguous. V lost 0 bases to trimming and J lost 2 bases, with 9 bases between them. Per germline, CDR1 LGHNA and CDR2 YSLEER. CDR3 length: 15 amino acids. This CDR3 reads CASSQDWRNTDTQYF. CDR3 nucleotide sequence: TGCGCCAGCAGCCAAGACTGGAGAAACACAGATACGCAGTATTTT.

A word on this clone: This specimen includes other DNA sequences encoding the same CDR3. The chain employs TRBV6-6 and TRBJ2-3; D ambiguous. Per the germline V gene, CDR1 is MNHNY and CDR2 is SVGAGI (reference sequence). V lost 2 bases and J lost 6, with 3 bases in between. The CDR3 has 11 amino acids. The CDR3 sequence: CASSYGDTQYF. CDR3 in DNA: TGTGCCAGCAGTTACGGTGATACGCAGTATTTT.

The chain uses TRBV18 and TRBJ2-5, with a weak D call TRBD1 (5 bases). The CDR3 consists of 11 residues. The ends were cut back, 8 bases at V and 5 bases at J, with 9 bases in the middle. Germline assignment: CDR1 KGHSH and CDR2 LQKENI. CDR3 in DNA: TGTGCCAGCCAGGGCGCCGAGACCCAGTACTTC. Its protein is CASQGAETQYF.

In this sample, this clone turned up once. The rearrangement uses TRBV5-1 and TRBJ2-6; no clear D. Germline CDR1 SGHRS, CDR2 YFSETQ. Trimming removed 3 bases at V and 7 bases at J, with 11 bases between. The CDR3 length is 14 residues. The CDR3 DNA reads as TGCGCCAGCAGCTCGGACGGTGGAGCCAACGTCCTGACTTTC. It translates to CASSSDGGANVLTF.

About this clone: At one end, the junction sequence differs from germline, possibly due to a read error. The gene calls are TRBV7-6 and TRBJ1-1; D not certain. Germline-derived CDR1 and CDR2 are SGHVS and FNYEAQ. This CDR3 has 12 amino acids. The CDR3 DNA follows: TGTGCCAGCAGCCTAAACCGTCGAATCTGGTCCTTT. Amino acids: CASSLNRRIWSF.

This clone appeared once. This chain connects TRBV9 to TRBJ2-3, with D perhaps TRBD2 (5 bases). This CDR3 is 13 amino acids long. V dropped 2 bases and J dropped 7 bases, with 11 bases sitting between them. Per germline, CDR1 SGDLS and CDR2 YYNGEE. CDR3 bases: TGTGCCAGCAGCGTGGACGGGGAAAATACGCAGTATTTT. Protein sequence: CASSVDGENTQYF.

Details on this clone: The sample has other DNA sequences that encode this CDR3 too. This chain connects TRBV4-1 to TRBJ1-1; D unresolved. This CDR3 has 13 amino acids. Per germline, CDR1 MGHRA and CDR2 YSYEKL. Between the trimmed V and J ends, which lost 6 bases and 1 base, there was a span of 9 bases. The CDR3 loop reads CASSRTENTEAFF. In nucleotides, the CDR3 is TGCGCCAGCAGTCGGACGGAGAACACTGAAGCTTTCTTT.